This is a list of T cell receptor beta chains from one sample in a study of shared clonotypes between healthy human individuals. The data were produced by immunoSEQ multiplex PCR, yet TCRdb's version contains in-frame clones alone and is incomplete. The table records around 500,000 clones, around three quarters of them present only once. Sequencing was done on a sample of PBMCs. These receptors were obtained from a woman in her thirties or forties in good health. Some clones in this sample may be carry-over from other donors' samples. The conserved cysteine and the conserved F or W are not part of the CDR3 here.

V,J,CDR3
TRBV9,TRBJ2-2,ASSVEVGVGTGELF
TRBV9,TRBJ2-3,ASSVGAGARDTQY
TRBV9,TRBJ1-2,ASSLRTANYT
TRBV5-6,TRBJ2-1,ASSSGYNEQF
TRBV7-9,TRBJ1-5,ASSLTGDQPQH
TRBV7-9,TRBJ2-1,ASSLAGRAGGHNEQF
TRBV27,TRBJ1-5,ASTLLLLPGPNQPQH
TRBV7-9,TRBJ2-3,ASSLAYQMSGTQY
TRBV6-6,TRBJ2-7,ASSPTSGKTYEQY
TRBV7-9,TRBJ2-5,ASSKGTSGFQETQY
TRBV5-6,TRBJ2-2,ASSRGLAENTGELF
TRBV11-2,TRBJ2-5,ASSLTAGVGETQY
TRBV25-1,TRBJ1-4,ASSLGGDEKLF
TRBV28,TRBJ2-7,ASTRGSYEQY
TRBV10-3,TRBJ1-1,AISSTGAEAF
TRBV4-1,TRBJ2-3,ASSQVSSGSWADTQY
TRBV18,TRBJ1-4,ASSPDRGDEKLF
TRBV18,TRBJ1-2,ASSPGQGLYYGYT
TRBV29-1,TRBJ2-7,SVAGGGEQY
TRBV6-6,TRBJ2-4,ASSGATLAKNIQY
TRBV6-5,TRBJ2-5,ASTSMGGKETQY
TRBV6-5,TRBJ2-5,ASSRAGQGVEQY
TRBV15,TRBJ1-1,ATSRDPENTEAF
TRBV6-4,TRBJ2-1,ASSAAGTYNEQF
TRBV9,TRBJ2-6,ASSEGTGASGANVLT
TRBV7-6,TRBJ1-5,ASSARQEENQPQH
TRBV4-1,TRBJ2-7,ASSPWTSGSSSEQY
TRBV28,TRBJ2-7,ASSFGLIGSYEQY
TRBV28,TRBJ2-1,ASSPGGSSYNEQF
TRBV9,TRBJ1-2,ASSPEGSFGGYT
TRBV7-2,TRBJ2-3,ASSLGAATDTQY
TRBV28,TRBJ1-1,ASSLYRGAMNTEAF
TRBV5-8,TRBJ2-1,ASSQGLAGGLEQF
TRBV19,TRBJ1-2,ASSSLGTGAYGYT
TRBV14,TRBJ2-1,ASSRHLGNEQF
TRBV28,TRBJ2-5,ASIGRPRETQY
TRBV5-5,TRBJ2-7,ASSSPSVGADEQY
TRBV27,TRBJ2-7,ASSPGVVLSYEQY
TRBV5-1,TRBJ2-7,ASSLGPGTDEQY
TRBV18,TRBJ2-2,ASSPLQGGRELF
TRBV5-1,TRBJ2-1,ASLAQGSSYNEQF
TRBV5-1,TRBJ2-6,ASSLAGASSGANVLT
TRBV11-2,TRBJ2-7,ASSLESGYFYEQY
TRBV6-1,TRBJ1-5,ASSEAGQGAQPQH
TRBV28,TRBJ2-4,ASSLSHIQY
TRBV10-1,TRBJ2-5,ASSTGTSGKETQY
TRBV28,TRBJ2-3,ASSKPSTDTQY
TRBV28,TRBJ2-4,ASSFSGVGNIQY
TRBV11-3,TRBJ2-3,ASSPGDSGYTDTQY
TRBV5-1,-,ASSTDGQEIYEQY
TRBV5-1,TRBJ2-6,ASSPLGANVLT
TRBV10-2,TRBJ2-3,ASSESEDPSTDTQY
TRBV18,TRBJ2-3,ASSILAGGSTDTQY
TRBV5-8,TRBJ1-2,ASTSRGENGYT